This TCR beta chain was identified during a study of molecular identifiers for immune sequencing clone quantification. Notes on the study in general: Identical TCR molecules can share a barcode, and this sharing could underestimate highly expanded clone sizes. Single-cell amounts of spiked Jurkat TCR RNA were reportedly detectable among over 900,000 naive cells.

Trimming took 2 bases from V and 5 from J, leaving 18 bases between them. The CDR3 contains 17 residues. Germline CDR1 and CDR2: SGHVS and FNYEAQ. The authors built bulk TCR libraries by previously described methods with listed TCR primers. TCRdb analysed the PCR reads with MiXCR anew, one entry per CDR3 protein. The sample records over 550,000 distinct CDR3 sequences, about 25% being singletons. This clonotype was seen at least ten times. As yet, its antigen is unknown. The chain combines TRBV7-6 with TRBJ2-2; D might be TRBD2 (6 bases). This receptor was taken from a human donor in good health. Some libraries in this study had Jurkat cell RNA spiked in. The sample consisted of naive CD8+ T cells from blood, with Jurkat cell RNA spiked in. Described subset: FACS-sorted CD8+CD4-CCR7+CD45RA+ naive T cells. The CDR3: CASSLTLSPGATGELFF. The CDR3 DNA reads as TGTGCCAGCAGCTTAACCCTCTCGCCGGGAGCGACCGGGGAGCTGTTTTTT.